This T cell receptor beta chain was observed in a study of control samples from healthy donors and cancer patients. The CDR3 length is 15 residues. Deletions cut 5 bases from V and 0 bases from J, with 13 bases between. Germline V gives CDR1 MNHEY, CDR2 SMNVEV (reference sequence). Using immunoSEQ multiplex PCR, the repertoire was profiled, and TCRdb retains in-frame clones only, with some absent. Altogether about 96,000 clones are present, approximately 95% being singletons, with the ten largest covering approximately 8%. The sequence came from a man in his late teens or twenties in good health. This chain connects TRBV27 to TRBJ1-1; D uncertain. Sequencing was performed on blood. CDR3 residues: CASSTSVGLNTEAFF. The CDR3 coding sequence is TGTGCCAGCAGTACGTCCGTCGGGTTGAACACTGAAGCTTTCTTT.